Sequencing of this TCR beta chain was carried out in a study of T cell repertoires in cytomegalovirus infection. CDR1 SGHNT and CDR2 YENEEA come from the germline V gene. Deletions cut 7 bases from V and 1 base from J, with 5 bases between. The CDR3 loop spans 11 amino acids. This clonotype turned up a few times. The antigen remains undetermined. MiXCR, applied by TCRdb to the reads, yields one record per CDR3 protein. The table shows approximately 300,000 distinct CDR3 sequences, with roughly 25% occurring only once. This sequence joins TRBV11-3 and TRBJ2-7; no clear D. This receptor was taken from a human donor in good health (CMV status not recorded). Some clones in this sample may be carry-over from other donors' samples. The sample here was cultured PBMCs, taken from culture after CMV antigen stimulation. CDR3 nucleotide sequence: TGTGCCAGCATGCGGTCCTACGAGCAGTACTTC. This codes for CASMRSYEQYF.